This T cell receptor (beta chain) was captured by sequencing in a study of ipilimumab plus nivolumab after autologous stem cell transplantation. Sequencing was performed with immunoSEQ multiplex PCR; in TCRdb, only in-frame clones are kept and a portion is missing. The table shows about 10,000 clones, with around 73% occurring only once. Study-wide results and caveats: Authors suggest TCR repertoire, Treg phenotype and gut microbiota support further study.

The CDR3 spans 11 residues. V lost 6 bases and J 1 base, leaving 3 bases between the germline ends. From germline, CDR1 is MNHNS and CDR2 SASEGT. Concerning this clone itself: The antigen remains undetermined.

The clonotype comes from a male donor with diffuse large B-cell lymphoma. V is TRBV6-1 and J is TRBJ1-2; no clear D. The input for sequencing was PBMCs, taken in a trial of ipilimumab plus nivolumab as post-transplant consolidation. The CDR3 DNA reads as TGTGCCAGCAGATTTAACTATGGCTACACCTTC. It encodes CASRFNYGYTF.